These 11 T cell receptor beta chains share one sample of origin, sequenced in a study of blood T cell repertoires in COVID-19. The protocol was immunoSEQ multiplex PCR, while the TCRdb copy is restricted to in-frame clones and leaves out a portion. The table includes roughly 300,000 clones, 87% detected once. The material sequenced was PBMCs or T cells enriched from blood (not recorded which). The receptor set was obtained from a woman aged 25 to 39 who had recovered from COVID-19.

The J gene is TRBJ1-3, the V gene TRBV2; TRBD1 might be the D (5 bases). Germline CDR1 and CDR2: SNHLY and FYNNEI. CDR3 length: 15 residues. Trimming shortened V by 9 bases and J by 0 bases, and 15 bases separated the two germline ends. DNA of the CDR3: TGTGCCAGAGCTGAGGCAGGGCGCTCTGGAAACACCATATATTTT. This translates into CARAEAGRSGNTIYF. The variable domain in full, completed from reference TRBV2 and TRBJ1-3, reads EPEVTQTPSHQVTQMGQEVILRCVPISNHLYFYWYRQILGQKVEFLVSFYNNEISEKSEIFDDQFSVERPDGSNFTLKIRSTKLEDSAMYFCARAEAGRSGNTIYFGEGSWLTVV.

This chain's CDR3 is CAWSQGWGNQPQHF. For the CDR3, the DNA is TGTGCCTGGAGTCAGGGTTGGGGCAATCAGCCCCAGCATTTT. The V call is TRBV30, the J call TRBJ1-5; a possible D gene is TRBD1 (5 bases). V gave up 2 bases and J gave up 2 bases, with 10 bases separating them. CDR1 is GTSNPN, CDR2 SVGIG, per germline (reference sequence). The CDR3 sequence is 14 residues long.

The chain couples TRBV11-2 to TRBJ1-3; 7 bases agree with TRBD1. The V gene's germline CDR1 is SGHAT and CDR2 FQNNGV. The CDR3 is made up of 17 amino acids. Trimming at V came to 3 bases and at J to 4 bases, leaving 12 bases not matched to a gene. The CDR3 nucleotides are TGTGCCAGCAGCTTGGAATCACAGGGGCGGTGGGGAAACACCATATATTTT. Its protein product is CASSLESQGRWGNTIYF.

The genes are TRBV4-1 and TRBJ2-1; 9 bases line up with TRBD2. Germline CDR1 is MGHRA and CDR2 is YSYEKL. V shed 1 base, J shed 3 bases, and the junction held 10 bases outside the gene matches. This CDR3 spans 18 amino acids. The CDR3 is CASSQVYRAGGSYNEQFF. In DNA form, the CDR3 reads TGCGCCAGCAGCCAAGTTTACAGGGCGGGGGGGAGCTACAATGAGCAGTTCTTC.

This clone turned up a few times. This chain links TRBV27 with TRBJ1-4; weak D call: TRBD1 (5 bases). The CDR3 is made up of 15 amino acids. Per germline, CDR1 MNHEY and CDR2 SMNVEV (reference sequence). Trimming cost V 5 bases and J 3 bases, with 13 bases left between them. The CDR3 region has the DNA TGTGCCAGCAGTCCCCGTCCGGGGGCTAATGAAAAACTGTTTTTT. Translating it yields CASSPRPGANEKLFF.

The gene calls are TRBV30 and TRBJ1-4; D is unresolved. This CDR3 is 15 amino acids long. Germline lookup yields CDR1 GTSNPN and CDR2 SVGIG (reference sequence). Trimming took 2 bases from V and 1 from J, leaving 11 bases between them. The CDR3 reads CAWSTERVTNEKLFF. The CDR3 DNA is TGTGCCTGGAGTACCGAGAGGGTAACTAATGAAAAACTGTTTTTT.

J is TRBJ1-2 and V is TRBV19; TRBD1 matches at 7 bases. This CDR3 comprises 12 residues. Germline assignment: CDR1 LNHDA and CDR2 SQIVND (reference sequence). With V trimmed by 6 bases and J by 6 bases, 4 bases remained unmatched. The CDR3: CASRGDRDGYTF. The CDR3 DNA is TGTGCCAGTAGGGGAGACAGGGATGGCTACACCTTC.

V usage is TRBV19 and J usage is TRBJ2-7, with 9 nucleotides matching TRBD2. CDR3 length: 15 residues. CDR1 and CDR2 from the germline V gene are LNHDA and SQIVND (reference sequence). The junction had 4 bases not matched to a gene; V was cut back by 3 bases and J by 1 base. The CDR3 coding sequence is TGTGCCAGTAGTATGCGGCTAGCGGGATCCTACGAGCAGTACTTC. Translating it yields CASSMRLAGSYEQYF.

This clone was recorded only once. The chain links TRBV29-1 to TRBJ1-2; D call uncertain. Germline CDR1 is SQVTM and CDR2 is ANQGSEA. The CDR3 extends over 10 amino acids. V was trimmed by 7 bases and J by 13 bases, leaving 16 bases between them. CDR3 region: CSAAGPAPTF. The CDR3 DNA sequence: TGCAGCGCCGCTGGGCCAGCCCCCACCTTC. Using reference TRBV29-1 and TRBJ1-2 for the parts outside the CDR3, the full variable domain is SAVISQKPSRDICQRGTSLTIQCQVDSQVTMMFWYRQQPGQSLTLIATANQGSEATYESGFVIDKFPISRPNLTFSTLTVSNMSPEDSSIYLCSAAGPAPTFGSGTRLTVV.

V gene TRBV28 combines with J gene TRBJ1-2; D gene unclear. The ends were cut back, 5 bases at V and 5 bases at J, with 18 bases in the middle. The germline CDR1 and CDR2 sequences are MDHEN and SYDVKM. This CDR3 is 15 amino acids long. The CDR3: CASSLRGGLGYGYTF. The CDR3 region has the DNA TGTGCCAGCAGTCTCCGAGGTGGACTTGGGTATGGCTACACCTTC.

The chain is built from TRBV5-1 and TRBJ2-7; the match to TRBD1 covers 8 bases. The J segment lost 1 base and the V segment lost 4 bases, leaving 7 bases of the junction unmatched. Germline CDR1 SGHRS, CDR2 YFSETQ. CDR3 length: 15 amino acids. This CDR3 reads CASSPDRGLSYEQYF. The CDR3 DNA sequence: TGCGCCAGCAGCCCCGACAGGGGCCTTTCCTACGAGCAGTACTTC.